This T cell receptor beta chain was profiled in a study of cytomegalovirus exposure and HLA in healthy donors. The PCR used 60 Vbeta and 13 Jbeta primers. Profiled with immunoSEQ multiplex PCR; TCRdb holds only in-frame clones, not every one. The sample lists roughly 150,000 clones; around 79% were seen once. Turning to this clone: Its specificity is unknown.

Study-wide findings and caveats: Later analysis associated a missense DCLRE1C variant with TCR beta V- and J-gene trimming.

Source material: PBMCs. This TCR derives from a young man in good health and CMV-seropositive.

The CDR3: CASSLGINSNEKLFF. The CDR3 bases are TGTGCCAGCAGCTTAGGAATCAACTCTAATGAAAAACTGTTTTTT. This chain links TRBV7-2 with TRBJ1-4, with D hard to call. With 1 base removed from V and 3 bases from J, the gap between germline ends came to 9 bases. This CDR3 region has 15 residues. The germline V gene encodes CDR1 SGHTA and CDR2 FQGNSA.